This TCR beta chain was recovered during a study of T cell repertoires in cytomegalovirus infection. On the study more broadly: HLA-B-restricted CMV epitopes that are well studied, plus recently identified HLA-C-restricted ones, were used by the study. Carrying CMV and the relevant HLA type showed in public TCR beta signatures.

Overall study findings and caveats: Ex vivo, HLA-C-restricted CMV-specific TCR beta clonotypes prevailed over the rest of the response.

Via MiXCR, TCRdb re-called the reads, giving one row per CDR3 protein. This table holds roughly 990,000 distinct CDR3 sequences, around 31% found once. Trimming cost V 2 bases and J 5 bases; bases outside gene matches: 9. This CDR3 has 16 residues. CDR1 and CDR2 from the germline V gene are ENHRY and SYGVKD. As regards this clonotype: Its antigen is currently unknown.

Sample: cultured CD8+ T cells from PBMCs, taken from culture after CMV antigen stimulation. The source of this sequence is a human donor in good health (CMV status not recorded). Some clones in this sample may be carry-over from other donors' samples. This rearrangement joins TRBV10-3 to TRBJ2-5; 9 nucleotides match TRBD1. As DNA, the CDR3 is TGTGCCATCAGTGAGGTACCGGGACAGGGTGTGGAGACCCAGTACTTC. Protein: CAISEVPGQGVETQYF.